This record concerns one TCR beta chain sequence. Its antigen is as yet unknown. The CDR3 contains 16 residues. CDR1 is ENHRY, CDR2 SYGVKD, per germline. V was pared by 7 bases and J by 4 bases, with 12 bases of the junction left unmatched. Preparing the TCRbeta library involved the use of unique molecular identifiers. TCRdb passed the PCR reads through MiXCR, listing each CDR3 protein once. Among approximately 980,000 distinct CDR3 sequences listed, about 31% were seen once. The source of the sample is a study of T-cell reconstitution after alpha-beta-depleted transplantation in children. Study-wide results and caveats: Several hundred rapidly expanded clones from non-depleted graft cells reportedly supplied alpha-beta T cells about two months post-transplant. High day-60 TCRbeta diversity in some patients came from surviving recipient T cells and thymic progenitors. Newly made T cells mostly supplied T-cell counts and diversity one year after transplant.

This chain links TRBV10-3 with TRBJ1-5, with 8 bases that match TRBD1. This specimen consisted of PBMCs, mostly from graft donor cells, obtained 360 days after TCRalphabeta/CD19-depleted stem cell transplant. The source of this sequence is a boy under two years old who had a stem cell transplant for SCID, so the T cells may come from the graft donor. The CDR3 DNA is TGTGCCATCAAGGATGACAGGGGAGGTAATAATCAGCCCCAGCATTTT. Protein: CAIKDDRGGNNQPQHF.